These T cell receptor beta chains were read from a single sample in a study of blood T cell repertoires in COVID-19. The repertoire was sequenced with immunoSEQ multiplex PCR; TCRdb's copy has only in-frame clones and lacks some. In the table there are 150,000 to 200,000 clones, approximately 86% of which are singletons. The sample comprised peripheral blood. The source is a man aged 18 to 30 with acute or convalescent COVID-19. The CDR3 runs from the conserved cysteine through the conserved F or W. A D gene is named only where the DNA matches it firmly. The size field is filled for only some rows; it gives once, few, many or a size class.

J gene | D gene | clone size | V gene | CDR3 DNA | CDR3 protein
TRBJ2-5 | TRBD1 | NA | TRBV30 | TGTGCCTGGAGTGCAACCGACAGGGCCTGGGAGACCCAGTACTTC | CAWSATDRAWETQYF
TRBJ1-5 | NA | NA | TRBV6-6 | TGTGCCAGCAGTTACAGCAGCAATCAGCCCCAGCATTTT | CASSYSSNQPQHF
TRBJ2-2 | NA | NA | TRBV6-4 | TGTGCCAGCAGGGAGGGACGGTACACCGGGGAGCTGTTTTTT | CASREGRYTGELFF
TRBJ1-1 | TRBD1 | NA | TRBV30 | TGTGCCTGGAGGGGAGGACAGGGGGCGGGTGAAGCTTTCTTT | CAWRGGQGAGEAFF
TRBJ2-3 | NA | NA | TRBV5-8 | TGTGCCAGCTCCCCGGGAGCAGATACGCAGTATTTT | CASSPGADTQYF
TRBJ1-1 | NA | once | TRBV6-5 | TGTGCCAGCAGTTACTCGCAGGCCTTTACTGAAGCTTTCTTT | CASSYSQAFTEAFF
TRBJ1-1 | TRBD1 | NA | TRBV5-1 | TGCGCCAGCAGCCCAGGACAGGGGGAGAACACTGAAGCTTTCTTT | CASSPGQGENTEAFF
TRBJ1-1 | TRBD1 | NA | TRBV6-5 | TGTGCCAGTAGGACAGGGGCGAACACTGAAGCTTTCTTT | CASRTGANTEAFF
TRBJ2-5 | TRBD2 | NA | TRBV5-1 | TGCGCCAGCTGTGGTGGCTATAGCGGGGGCGCCCAAGAGACCCAGTACTTC | CASCGGYSGGAQETQYF
TRBJ2-1 | NA | NA | TRBV7-9 | TGTGCCAGCAGCTCTATACAGAGAACCTACAATGAGCAGTTCTTC | CASSSIQRTYNEQFF
TRBJ1-1 | NA | NA | TRBV28 | TGTGCCAGCAGTATACAGTCCCTTGAAGCTTTCTTT | CASSIQSLEAFF
TRBJ2-7 | TRBD1 | NA | TRBV5-4 | TGTGCCAGCAGCTTCGACAGGGACGAGCAGTACTTC | CASSFDRDEQYF
TRBJ1-2 | NA | NA | TRBV29-1 | TGCAGCGTTGCCGCGGGGTCCCCCGCTCCCACATATGGCTACACCTTC | CSVAAGSPAPTYGYTF